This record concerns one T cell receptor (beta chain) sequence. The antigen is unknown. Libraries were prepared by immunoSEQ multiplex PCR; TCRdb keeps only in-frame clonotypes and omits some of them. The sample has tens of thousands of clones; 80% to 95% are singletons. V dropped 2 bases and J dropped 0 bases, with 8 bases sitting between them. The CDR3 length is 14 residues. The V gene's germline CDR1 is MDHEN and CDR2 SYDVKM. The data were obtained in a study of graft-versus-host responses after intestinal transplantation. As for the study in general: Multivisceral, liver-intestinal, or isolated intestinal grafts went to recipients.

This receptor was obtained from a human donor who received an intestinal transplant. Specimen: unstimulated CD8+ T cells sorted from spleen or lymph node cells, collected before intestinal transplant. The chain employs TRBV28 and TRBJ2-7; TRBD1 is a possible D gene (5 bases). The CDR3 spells CASSLRGFSYEQYF. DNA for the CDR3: TGTGCCAGCAGTTTAAGGGGTTTCTCCTACGAGCAGTACTTC.